This is a list of T cell receptor beta chains from one sample in a study of blood T cell repertoires in COVID-19. The data were produced by immunoSEQ multiplex PCR, yet TCRdb's version contains in-frame clones alone and is incomplete. This table has 60,000 to 75,000 clones, roughly 85% appearing once. The sequenced material came from peripheral blood. The receptors come from a woman aged 80 or older with acute or convalescent COVID-19. Each CDR3 is given with its conserved first and last residue. D genes are given only for firm matches. A row's size may be missing; if present it is once, few, many or a size class.

clone size	V gene	D gene	J gene	CDR3 DNA	CDR3 protein
.	TRBV4-2	.	TRBJ2-7	TGTGCCAGCAGCCAAGGGAGGTCGTGGAACGAGCAGTACTTC	CASSQGRSWNEQYF
few	TRBV3-1/TRBV3-2	TRBD2	TRBJ2-1	TGTGCCAGCCAAAATAGCGGGGACTACAATGAGCAGTTCTTC	CASQNSGDYNEQFF
.	TRBV12-3/TRBV12-4	TRBD1	TRBJ1-2	TGTGCCAGCAGCCTGGACAGGACGAGGGGCTACACCTTC	CASSLDRTRGYTF
.	TRBV6-5	TRBD1	TRBJ2-7	TGTGCCAGCAGTCCGACAGGGCGGAACTACGAGCAGTACTTC	CASSPTGRNYEQYF
.	TRBV5-1	TRBD2	TRBJ2-3	TGCGCCAGCAGCCCGGGACTAGCCCCCACAGATACGCAGTATTTT	CASSPGLAPTDTQYF
.	TRBV4-2	TRBD1	TRBJ1-2	TGTGCCAGCAGCCCCAGCCGGGACAGGGTTGACTATGGCTACACCTTC	CASSPSRDRVDYGYTF
.	TRBV28	TRBD1	TRBJ1-1	TGTGCCAGCAGACCGATGACAGGGTCGAACACTGAAGCTTTCTTT	CASRPMTGSNTEAFF
.	TRBV10-1	TRBD1	TRBJ1-2	TGCGCCAGCTCCCAGGACAGGGACTATGGCTACACCTTC	CASSQDRDYGYTF
few	TRBV28	TRBD2	TRBJ2-7	TGTGCCAGCAGCGGCGGGGGAGCGGGAATCTACGAGCAGTACTTC	CASSGGGAGIYEQYF
.	TRBV11-2	.	TRBJ2-7	TGTGCCAGCAGCTTCCTACGGACTGACGAGCAGTACTTC	CASSFLRTDEQYF
.	TRBV30	.	TRBJ2-1	TGTGCCTGGAGTACAGGAACCAATGAGCAGTTCTTC	CAWSTGTNEQFF
.	TRBV9	.	TRBJ2-3	TGTGCCAGCAGCGTAGGTTTCCAGGGCGGCACAGATACGCAGTATTTT	CASSVGFQGGTDTQYF
.	TRBV27	TRBD2	TRBJ2-7	TGTGCCAGCAGTTTTAGTGGGGGAGCGGGAGAGCAGTACTTC	CASSFSGGAGEQYF
.	TRBV5-4	.	TRBJ1-2	TGTGCCAGCAGCTTGACAGGGACCCTGGGTGGCTACACCTTC	CASSLTGTLGGYTF
once	TRBV11-2	TRBD2	TRBJ2-3	TGTGCCAGCAGGGTAGCGGGGGGCACAGATACGCAGTATTTT	CASRVAGGTDTQYF
.	TRBV7-9	.	TRBJ2-1	TGTGCCAGCACCAAAGTCGGAGGGGGACTACAATGGTGGCAGTTCTTC	CASTKVGGGLQWWQFF
.	TRBV6-2/TRBV6-3	TRBD1	TRBJ1-4	TGTGCCAGCAGCCCCGCCCCGGACAGGGATCGGGAAAAACTGTTTTTT	CASSPAPDRDREKLFF
.	TRBV3-1/TRBV3-2	TRBD1	TRBJ2-3	TGTGCCAGCAGCCCTCCCGGGACAGGGGGAGATACGCAGTATTTT	CASSPPGTGGDTQYF
.	TRBV28	.	TRBJ1-1	TGTGCCAGCACCCTTGGGGGGGGGCGAACTGAAGCTTTCTTT	CASTLGGGRTEAFF
.	TRBV7-2	TRBD1	TRBJ2-7	TGTGCCAGCAGCGTAGGGACAGTGCCCTACGAGCAGTACTTC	CASSVGTVPYEQYF
.	TRBV9	TRBD2	TRBJ2-1	TGTGCCAGCAGCGTAGGGGGCGGGAGAGACAATGAGCAGTTCTTC	CASSVGGGRDNEQFF
.	TRBV5-1	.	TRBJ2-1	TGCGCCAGCAGCCATAGTCAGGGGAGCTTAGCCTACAATGAGCAGTTCTTC	CASSHSQGSLAYNEQFF
few	TRBV11-3	TRBD1	TRBJ1-6	TGTGCCAGCAGCTCCTACAGGGGAGCACCCCTCCACTTT	CASSSYRGAPLHF
.	TRBV7-2	.	TRBJ1-2	TGTGCCAGCAGCACTCAGGGAGGCTATGGCTACACCTTC	CASSTQGGYGYTF
.	TRBV20-1	TRBD2	TRBJ2-5	TGCAGTGCTAGTCCGACTAGCGGAAAAGAGACCCAGTACTTC	CSASPTSGKETQYF
few	TRBV29-1	.	TRBJ1-5	TGCAGCGTTCTCTGGGAGGGGACGGGCAATCAGCCCCAGCATTTT	CSVLWEGTGNQPQHF
.	TRBV7-8	TRBD1	TRBJ2-7	TGTGCCAGCAGCTCGGACAGGGGGATGACCTACGAGCAGTACTTC	CASSSDRGMTYEQYF
.	TRBV6-4	TRBD1	TRBJ1-5	TGTGCCAGCCCCAGGACAGGGGGCCAGCCCCAGCATTTT	CASPRTGGQPQHF
.	TRBV27	.	TRBJ1-1	TGTGCCAGCAGTTTTAATCCGGGAACTGAAGCTTTCTTT	CASSFNPGTEAFF
.	TRBV19	TRBD1	TRBJ2-7	TGTGCCAGTAGTATAGGGACAGGGACTGCCGAGCAGTACTTC	CASSIGTGTAEQYF
.	TRBV5-1	.	TRBJ2-3	TGCGCCAGCAGCTCCAATACAGATACGCAGTATTTT	CASSSNTDTQYF
few	TRBV25-1	.	TRBJ2-5	TGTGCCAGCAACCCCGGGGCGGGGCAAGAGACCCAGTACTTC	CASNPGAGQETQYF
.	TRBV29-1	.	TRBJ2-6	TGCAGCGCTTGGACAGTCCCTACCTCTGGGGCCAACGTCCTGACTTTC	CSAWTVPTSGANVLTF
.	TRBV6-2/TRBV6-3	TRBD2	TRBJ2-1	TGTGCCAGCAGTTACGGGGGACTAGCGGGAGGGGAGCAGTTCTTC	CASSYGGLAGGEQFF
.	TRBV27	.	TRBJ1-6	TGTGCCAGCAGTTTACTGGGTAGGGGATGGAATTCACCCCTCCACTTT	CASSLLGRGWNSPLHF
.	TRBV7-9	.	TRBJ1-6	TGTGCCAGCAGCTTAGACCCCCAGGTTCCCAATTCACCCCTCCACTTT	CASSLDPQVPNSPLHF
.	TRBV28	.	TRBJ2-3	TGTGCCAGCAGTATGCGACAAAACGGAGATACGCAGTATTTT	CASSMRQNGDTQYF
.	TRBV28	.	TRBJ1-5	TGTGCCAGCAGTTTACAACAAAGCAATCAGCCCCAGCATTTT	CASSLQQSNQPQHF
.	TRBV21-1	.	TRBJ1-1	TGTGCCAGCAGCACCTTGGGAAGAGGGCCTGAAGCTTTCTTT	CASSTLGRGPEAFF
.	TRBV9	.	TRBJ2-1	TGTGCCAGCAGCGTAGCCGCCTACAATGAGCAGTTCTTC	CASSVAAYNEQFF
.	TRBV5-1	.	TRBJ2-5	TGCGCCAGCAGCTTGGAGGCAGGGGAAGAGACCCAGTACTTC	CASSLEAGEETQYF
once	TRBV7-6	.	TRBJ2-7	TGTGCCAGCAGCTTAGCGCCCGACTACTCCTACGAGCAGTACTTC	CASSLAPDYSYEQYF
.	TRBV19	.	TRBJ1-4	TGTGCCAGTAGTATTTCGGAGAGGGTCACTAATGAAAAACTGTTTTTT	CASSISERVTNEKLFF
.	TRBV2	TRBD1	TRBJ1-6	TGTGCCAGCGTCCGGGACAGGGGAACCTCACCCCTCCACTTT	CASVRDRGTSPLHF
once	TRBV18	TRBD1	TRBJ1-1	TGTGCCAGCTCACCGGGACAGATAAACACTGAAGCTTTCTTT	CASSPGQINTEAFF
.	TRBV2	.	TRBJ2-5	TGTGCCAGCAGTCCCAACAGTAAAGAGACCCAGTACTTC	CASSPNSKETQYF